The 24 T cell receptor beta chains below all came from one sample that was sequenced in a study of T cell clonotyping in hematopoietic cell transplantation. Assay used: immunoSEQ multiplex PCR; TCRdb lists only in-frame clones, some missing. The sample yields 28,000 or so clones, 90% to 96% seen once. What was sequenced was peripheral blood mononuclear cells. These receptor sequences come from a man aged 45-65 years in good health. Some clones in this sample may be carry-over from other donors' samples.

V usage is TRBV5-1 and J usage is TRBJ1-1, with D tentatively TRBD1 (5 bases). This CDR3 has 16 amino acids. CDR1 and CDR2 (germline): SGHRS, YFSETQ. Trimming shortened V by 4 bases and J by 0 bases, and 16 bases separated the two germline ends. The CDR3: CASSRQGGAMNTEAFF. CDR3 sequence (DNA): TGCGCCAGCAGCCGCCAGGGAGGGGCTATGAACACTGAAGCTTTCTTT.

This clone was counted a single time. V gene TRBV6-5 combines with J gene TRBJ1-1; the D gene is possibly TRBD1 (5 bases). The CDR3 extends over 14 amino acids. V lost 7 bases and J lost 4, with 16 bases in between. Germline CDR1 MNHEY, CDR2 SVGAGI. This CDR3 reads CASNPGTASTEAFF. The CDR3 DNA sequence: TGTGCCAGCAATCCCGGGACCGCAAGCACTGAAGCTTTCTTT.

The chain uses TRBV19 and TRBJ2-7, with 7 positions matching TRBD1. CDR3 length: 15 amino acids. The germline gives CDR1 LNHDA, CDR2 SQIVND (reference sequence). J gave up 0 bases and V 6 bases, and 8 bases lay outside the gene matches. The CDR3 DNA follows: TGTGCCAGTAGAGACCCCGGGACAGACTCCTACGAGCAGTACTTC. This codes for CASRDPGTDSYEQYF.

J is TRBJ1-2 and V is TRBV12-5; D uncertain. Germline CDR1 is LGHNT and CDR2 is FRNRAP. Deletions cut 1 base from V and 8 bases from J, with 14 bases between. This CDR3 is 14 amino acids long. CDR3 residues: CASGLEYSIFGYTF. The CDR3 region has the DNA TGTGCTAGTGGTTTGGAATACAGCATCTTCGGCTACACCTTC.

This sequence joins TRBV7-8 and TRBJ1-1; D ambiguous. This CDR3 has 14 amino acids. The V gene lost 1 base and the J gene lost 5 bases, with 11 bases spanning the gap. The germline CDR1 and CDR2 sequences are SGHVS and FQNEAQ. In nucleotides, the CDR3 is TGTGCCAGCAGCTTAGGGGGTTTTGGAACTGAAGCTTTCTTT. Translating it yields CASSLGGFGTEAFF.

The chain uses TRBV28 and TRBJ2-7; D gene uncertain. With 3 bases removed from V and 3 bases from J, the gap between germline ends came to 6 bases. Germline assignment: CDR1 MDHEN and CDR2 SYDVKM. This CDR3 has 12 amino acids. The CDR3 coding sequence is TGTGCCAGCAGTTTGATTAACTACGAGCAGTACTTC. The encoded protein is CASSLINYEQYF.

The CDR3 region has the DNA TGTGCCAGCACCCCTCTCCAGACCGGGGAGCTGTTTTTT. It encodes CASTPLQTGELFF. The chain combines TRBV7-9 with TRBJ2-2, with D hard to call. The CDR3 consists of 13 residues. Germline CDR1 SEHNR, CDR2 FQNEAQ (reference sequence). With 7 bases removed from V and 5 bases from J, the gap between germline ends came to 11 bases.

This sequence joins TRBV6-5 and TRBJ2-1; a possible D gene is TRBD2 (6 bases). Germline V gene lookup returns CDR1 MNHEY and CDR2 SVGAGI. The CDR3 consists of 15 residues. The germline V and J ends were trimmed by 6 bases and 8 bases, with 20 bases remaining between them. CDR3 in amino acids: CASSPTGGSGHEQFF. The CDR3 bases are TGTGCCAGCAGCCCCACCGGGGGTTCAGGGCATGAGCAGTTCTTC.

The chain couples TRBV20-1 to TRBJ2-1, with D unclear. V dropped 2 bases and J dropped 4 bases, with 3 bases sitting between them. The germline gives CDR1 DFQATT, CDR2 SNEGSKA (reference sequence). The CDR3 runs to 11 residues. CDR3 region: CSARQYNEQFF. CDR3 in DNA: TGCAGTGCTAGACAGTACAATGAGCAGTTCTTC.

The chain couples TRBV30 to TRBJ2-7; 10 bases agree with TRBD1. Germline V gene sequence: CDR1 GTSNPN, CDR2 SVGIG (reference sequence). Trimming cost V 0 bases and J 4 bases; bases outside gene matches: 3. The CDR3 length is 14 residues. For the CDR3, the DNA is TGTGCCTGGAGTGTAGGGGACAGGGGTTACGAGCAGTACTTC. Translated: CAWSVGDRGYEQYF.

V gene TRBV6-1 combines with J gene TRBJ1-2, with unresolved D. The germline gives CDR1 MNHNS, CDR2 SASEGT. The V end was cut by 10 bases, the J end by 3 bases, with 6 bases between. This CDR3 has 10 residues. The CDR3 region is CAIRDYGYTF. The CDR3 bases are TGTGCCATACGAGACTATGGCTACACCTTC.

The chain recombines TRBV6-6 with TRBJ1-1; 7 positions agree with TRBD1. Trimming at V came to 0 bases and at J to 8 bases, leaving 0 bases not matched to a gene. The CDR3 consists of 12 residues. Germline CDR1 reads MNHNY; CDR2 reads SVGAGI (reference sequence). The CDR3 nucleotides read TGTGCCAGCAGTTACTCACAGGGGGAAGCTTTCTTT. Protein: CASSYSQGEAFF.

V and J are TRBV6-1 and TRBJ2-2, with a tentative D call TRBD1 (5 bases). CDR1 MNHNS and CDR2 SASEGT come from the germline V gene. The CDR3 has 15 amino acids. Between the trimmed V and J ends, which lost 3 bases and 4 bases, there was a span of 12 bases. The CDR3 region has the DNA TGTGCCAGCAGTGATACAGGTTACGGCACCGGGGAGCTGTTTTTT. This gives the protein CASSDTGYGTGELFF.

This chain uses TRBV4-2 with TRBJ1-2; D is possibly TRBD1 (5 bases). The CDR3 consists of 13 residues. The germline V and J ends were trimmed by 5 bases and 2 bases, with 9 bases remaining between them. Germline V CDR1 and CDR2: LGHNA, YNFKEQ. CDR3 loop: CASSKTANYGYTF. The CDR3 nucleotides are TGTGCCAGCAGCAAGACAGCGAACTATGGCTACACCTTC.

This chain joins TRBV15 and TRBJ1-4, with D unclear. The CDR3 has 17 residues. CDR1 and CDR2 from the germline V gene are LNHNV and YYDKDF (reference sequence). V was cut by 0 bases and J by 0 bases, with 11 bases left in between. The CDR3 loop reads CATSRDGGSPTNEKLFF. The CDR3 DNA reads as TGTGCCACCAGCAGAGATGGCGGATCACCAACTAATGAAAAACTGTTTTTT.

The chain combines TRBV7-9 with TRBJ1-5; no clear D gene. The CDR3 length is 11 residues. V was shortened by 5 bases and J by 9 bases, with 8 bases between the two germline ends. Germline assignment: CDR1 SEHNR and CDR2 FQNEAQ (reference sequence). CDR3 loop: CASSPGGPQHF. CDR3 bases: TGTGCCAGCAGCCCAGGTGGGCCCCAGCATTTT.

The rearrangement links TRBV19 to TRBJ2-7; D uncertain. V lost 1 base, J lost 0 bases, and 7 bases lay in between. The CDR3 runs to 14 residues. Germline assignment: CDR1 LNHDA and CDR2 SQIVND (reference sequence). Here the CDR3 DNA reads TGTGCCAGTAGTATAGCCCCAGGCTCCTACGAGCAGTACTTC. Translating it yields CASSIAPGSYEQYF.

The rearrangement links TRBV9 to TRBJ1-2; D is unclear. Germline values: CDR1 SGDLS, CDR2 YYNGEE. CDR3 length: 14 amino acids. V dropped 3 bases and J dropped 0 bases, with 9 bases sitting between them. In DNA, the CDR3 is TGTGCCAGCAGCGGGTTAGGAGCTAACTATGGCTACACCTTC. This translates into CASSGLGANYGYTF.

V usage is TRBV19 and J usage is TRBJ1-6; D not certain. Germline V lookup: CDR1 LNHDA, CDR2 SQIVND (reference sequence). Deletions cut 6 bases from V and 2 bases from J, with 8 bases between. This CDR3 contains 14 residues. The CDR3 is CASRMSPYNSPLHF. The CDR3 nucleotides are TGTGCCAGTAGGATGAGTCCCTATAATTCACCCCTCCACTTT.

This chain connects TRBV12-5 to TRBJ1-4, with D unclear. Between the trimmed V and J ends, which lost 3 bases and 5 bases, there was a span of 4 bases. The CDR3 is 12 residues long. Germline V gene lookup returns CDR1 LGHNT and CDR2 FRNRAP. The CDR3 DNA reads TGTGCTAGTGGTTTCGGAAATGAAAAACTGTTTTTT. Its protein is CASGFGNEKLFF.

The table lists this clone with a count of one. This chain joins TRBV19 and TRBJ2-1; D is ambiguous. CDR1 is LNHDA, CDR2 SQIVND, per germline (reference sequence). The CDR3 contains 13 residues. V lost 1 base to trimming and J lost 12 bases, with 13 bases between them. The DNA of the CDR3 is TGTGCCAGTAGTATAGCCTCCCCAAATCCGCAGTTCTTC. Translating gives CASSIASPNPQFF. Based on the CDR3 plus reference TRBV19 and TRBJ2-1, the full variable domain is DGGITQSPKYLFRKEGQNVTLSCEQNLNHDAMYWYRQDPGQGLRLIYYSQIVNDFQKGDIAEGYSVSREKKESFPLTVTSAQKNPTAFYLCASSIASPNPQFFGPGTRLTVL.

The chain has TRBV7-2 and TRBJ2-3, with D tentatively TRBD1 or TRBD2 (5 bases each). V lost 5 bases and J 1 base, leaving 16 bases between the germline ends. CDR1 is SGHTA and CDR2 is FQGNSA in the germline V gene. There are 16 residues in the CDR3. The CDR3 region has the DNA TGTGCCAGCAGCGGAAGGCCGGGACCGCGCACAGATACGCAGTATTTT. Amino acids: CASSGRPGPRTDTQYF.

The chain combines TRBV6-5 with TRBJ1-2; 9 bases are shared with TRBD1. The germline gives CDR1 MNHEY, CDR2 SVGAGI. The CDR3 has 14 amino acids. V lost 4 bases, J lost 8 bases, and 8 bases stayed unmatched. CDR3 region: CASSSRTGGRGYTF. For the CDR3, the DNA is TGTGCCAGCAGTTCGCGAACAGGGGGCCGGGGCTACACCTTC.

The count of this clone is one. V and J are TRBV19 and TRBJ1-6; 7 positions match TRBD1. The germline gives CDR1 LNHDA, CDR2 SQIVND (reference sequence). This CDR3 has 14 amino acids. V lost 10 bases and J lost 7; bases outside the gene matches: 10. Written as DNA, the CDR3 is TGTGCCACCGTCGCGCGGGACAGAAATTCACCCCTCCACTTT. Translation: CATVARDRNSPLHF.